Sequencing of this T cell receptor beta chain was carried out in a study of spatial heterogeneity in lung cancer. Study-level information: Matched bulk RNA-seq yielded a T cell module score, and TCR transcript counts in tumor regions correlated strongly with that score.

TCRdb passed the 5' RACE reads through MiXCR, listing each CDR3 protein once. Seen here are roughly 7,100 distinct CDR3 sequences, about 14% observed once, and the top ten hold under 9.5%. This clonotype has a count of ten or more. What it binds is not known. Study conclusions and caveats: Counts of ubiquitous and regional expanded TCRs tracked ubiquitous and regional nonsynonymous mutations, respectively. Higher tumor mutation counts went along with higher counts of expanded intratumoral alpha and beta TCRs.

Time point here: sample taken at primary tumor resection. The donors comprised about 69 untreated early-stage non-small cell lung cancer patients. Unsorted samples of tumor, nontumor lung or frozen PBMC had their whole RNA sequenced. Sequenced here: lung tumor tissue, sampled at surgery. This TCR was recovered from a male donor with early-stage non-small cell lung cancer.

The CDR3 region has the DNA TGCAGTGCAGTCGGAGCGGATTACTACGAGCAGTACTTC. Its translation: CSAVGADYYEQYF. The chain joins TRBV20-1 to TRBJ2-7, with D perhaps matching TRBD2 (5 bases). Per the germline V gene, CDR1 is DFQATT and CDR2 is SNEGSKA (reference sequence). V shed 6 bases and J shed 3 bases, with 15 bases lying between them. The CDR3 has 13 residues.